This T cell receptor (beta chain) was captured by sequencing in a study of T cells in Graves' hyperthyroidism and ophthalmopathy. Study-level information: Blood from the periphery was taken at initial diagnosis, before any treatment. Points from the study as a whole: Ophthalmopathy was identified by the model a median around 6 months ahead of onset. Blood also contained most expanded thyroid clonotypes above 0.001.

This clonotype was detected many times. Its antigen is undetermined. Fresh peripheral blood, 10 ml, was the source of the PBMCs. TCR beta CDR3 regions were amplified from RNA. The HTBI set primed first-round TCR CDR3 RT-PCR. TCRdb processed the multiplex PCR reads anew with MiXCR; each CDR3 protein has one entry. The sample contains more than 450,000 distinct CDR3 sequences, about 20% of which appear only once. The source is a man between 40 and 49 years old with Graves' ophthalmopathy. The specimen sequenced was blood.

CDR3 protein: CSASPWEAGAITDTQYF. The DNA of the CDR3 is TGCAGTGCTAGCCCCTGGGAAGCGGGAGCGATCACAGATACGCAGTATTTT. The gene calls are TRBV20-1 and TRBJ2-3, with 8 bases aligning to TRBD2. The V and J ends lost 3 bases and 2 bases, in that order; junction bases with no gene match: 13. Germline lookup yields CDR1 DFQATT and CDR2 SNEGSKA (reference sequence). This CDR3 is 17 amino acids long.